Presented here are 16 T cell receptor beta chains from one specimen sequenced in a study of T cell clonotyping in hematopoietic cell transplantation. Here immunoSEQ multiplex PCR was the method, and the copy in TCRdb shows in-frame clones only, minus some. The sample includes over 5,000 clones, around 87% of them seen just once. The source material was peripheral blood mononuclear cells, sampled 100 days after allogeneic stem cell transplant. The source of these receptors is a female patient between 40 and 50 years old who had an allogeneic stem cell transplant from a related donor, so the T cells may come from the graft donor. Some clones in this sample may be carry-over from other donors' samples.

V usage is TRBV11-2 and J usage is TRBJ1-2; maybe TRBD1 (5 bases). Germline V gives CDR1 SGHAT, CDR2 FQNNGV. This CDR3 comprises 15 residues. V lost 3 bases and J 5 bases, leaving 16 bases between the germline ends. In DNA, the CDR3 is TGTGCCAGCAGCTTTCAGGACAAGACCCCGTATGGCTACACCTTC. Translated, it gives CASSFQDKTPYGYTF.

The chain carries TRBV2 and TRBJ1-2; D remains unclear. The CDR3 consists of 14 residues. V was clipped by 9 bases and J by 1 base, with 15 bases between them. The germline V gene encodes CDR1 SNHLY and CDR2 FYNNEI. CDR3 DNA: TGTGCCAGTGTTCTCGACACGATTAACTATGGCTACACCTTC. It translates to CASVLDTINYGYTF. Full variable domain (rest looked up from reference TRBV2 and TRBJ1-2): EPEVTQTPSHQVTQMGQEVILRCVPISNHLYFYWYRQILGQKVEFLVSFYNNEISEKSEIFDDQFSVERPDGSNFTLKIRSTKLEDSAMYFCASVLDTINYGYTFGSGTRLTVV.

This clone was seen a single time. The chain recombines TRBV2 with TRBJ2-1, with TRBD1 matching 7 bases. The CDR3 consists of 13 residues. Germline V gives CDR1 SNHLY, CDR2 FYNNEI. The V and J ends lost 8 bases and 2 bases, in that order; junction bases with no gene match: 3. CDR3 region: CASRTGAYNEQFF. The CDR3 DNA is TGTGCCAGCCGTACAGGGGCCTACAATGAGCAGTTCTTC.

Written as DNA, the CDR3 is TGTGCCAGCAGTTGCCCGGGACAGCAAGAGACCCAGTACTTC. This codes for CASSCPGQQETQYF. The V call is TRBV6-5, the J call TRBJ2-5; 7 bases map to TRBD1. CDR1 MNHEY and CDR2 SVGAGI come from the germline V gene. V gave up 4 bases and J gave up 2 bases; unmatched junction bases: 4. The length of the CDR3 is 14 residues.

The rearrangement uses TRBV7-3 and TRBJ2-1; TRBD2 aligns across 15 bases. With V trimmed by 2 bases and J by 7 bases, 3 bases remained unmatched. This CDR3 region has 16 residues. In germline, CDR1 is SGHTA, CDR2 FQGTGA. CDR3: CASSLEGTSGRNEQFF. The DNA for the CDR3 is TGTGCCAGCAGCTTAGAGGGGACTAGCGGGAGGAATGAGCAGTTCTTC.

The J gene is TRBJ2-2, the V gene TRBV11-3; the D is unclear. The germline CDR1 and CDR2 sequences are SGHNT and YENEEA. CDR3 length: 15 amino acids. V was clipped by 4 bases and J by 0 bases, with 9 bases between them. The CDR3 loop reads CASSSRRTNTGELFF. DNA for the CDR3: TGTGCCAGCAGCTCGCGCAGGACGAACACCGGGGAGCTGTTTTTT.

V and J are TRBV5-1 and TRBJ2-4; D is uncertain. This CDR3 is 14 amino acids long. The ends were cut back, 0 bases at V and 2 bases at J, with 6 bases in the middle. Germline V gives CDR1 SGHRS, CDR2 YFSETQ. The CDR3 is CASSLAPTKNIQYF. CDR3 in DNA: TGCGCCAGCAGCTTGGCTCCGACCAAAAACATTCAGTACTTC.

The chain couples TRBV5-6 to TRBJ2-2, with 9 bases lining up with TRBD1. Germline V gene lookup returns CDR1 SGHDT and CDR2 YYEEEE. This CDR3 is 16 amino acids long. Losses at the gene ends were 4 bases for V and 0 bases for J; bases not matched to a gene: 4. The CDR3 DNA sequence: TGTGCCAGCAGCGCCCGGACAGGGGCGAACACCGGGGAGCTGTTTTTT. Its translation: CASSARTGANTGELFF.

The V and J genes are TRBV7-6 and TRBJ2-1, with D perhaps given as TRBD1 or TRBD2 (5 bases each). The CDR3 length is 19 residues. Germline CDR1 SGHVS, CDR2 FNYEAQ. Trimming removed 7 bases at V and 9 bases at J, with 34 bases between. The CDR3 loop reads CASTLGPVVSGRVGSEQFF. Here the CDR3 DNA reads TGTGCCAGCACCTTGGGACCGGTAGTGTCCGGAAGAGTGGGAAGTGAGCAGTTCTTC.

This rearrangement joins TRBV6-1 to TRBJ2-7; 11 nucleotides match TRBD2. CDR3 size: 15 residues. Germline values: CDR1 MNHNS, CDR2 SASEGT. The V and J ends lost 3 bases and 2 bases, in that order; junction bases with no gene match: 3. CDR3: CASSEGTSGAYEQYF. The CDR3 DNA follows: TGTGCCAGCAGTGAGGGGACTAGCGGAGCCTACGAGCAGTACTTC.

V and J are TRBV6-1 and TRBJ2-1; 8 bases are a match to TRBD1. Germline-derived CDR1 and CDR2 are MNHNS and SASEGT. Trimming took 2 bases from V and 2 from J; bases not matched to a gene: 2. The CDR3 contains 15 residues. The CDR3: CASSEWGQAYNEQFF. The CDR3 DNA sequence: TGTGCCAGCAGTGAATGGGGACAGGCCTACAATGAGCAGTTCTTC.

Concerning this clone itself: Germline and junction disagree at one end, which may indicate a read error. The chain combines TRBV4-2 with TRBJ2-7; D unclear. CDR1 and CDR2 from the germline V gene are LGHNA and YNFKEQ. CDR3 length equals 15 residues. CDR3 sequence: CASSQVPSQMAPENF. The CDR3 DNA sequence: TGTGCCAGCAGCCAAGTTCCGTCCCAGATGGCCCCGGAGAACTTC.

The rearrangement joins TRBV4-1 to TRBJ2-2, with a weak D call TRBD2 (6 bases). The germline V gene encodes CDR1 MGHRA and CDR2 YSYEKL. CDR3 length: 15 amino acids. Trimming stripped 2 bases from V and 4 bases from J, with 11 bases between. The CDR3 DNA reads as TGCGCCAGCAGCCAAATGGGGGGTGCCACCGGGGAGCTGTTTTTT. Translation: CASSQMGGATGELFF.

The chain recombines TRBV4-3 with TRBJ1-2; a weak D match, TRBD1 (6 bases). The CDR3 runs 14 residues. The germline CDR1 and CDR2 sequences are LGHNA and YSLEER. Trimming pared 0 bases from V and 5 bases from J, leaving 10 bases between. The CDR3 sequence: CASSQETGLYGYTF. DNA for the CDR3: TGCGCCAGCAGCCAAGAGACAGGATTATATGGCTACACCTTC.

This chain links TRBV28 with TRBJ2-6; D is possibly TRBD1 or TRBD2 (5 bases each). The germline V and J ends were trimmed by 5 bases and 0 bases, with 11 bases remaining between them. The CDR3 covers 16 residues. CDR1 is MDHEN, CDR2 SYDVKM, per germline. The CDR3: CASSPGTYSGANVLTF. The CDR3 DNA is TGTGCCAGCAGTCCTGGGACCTACTCTGGGGCCAACGTCCTGACTTTC.

The chain combines TRBV14 with TRBJ1-2; a weak D match, TRBD1 (6 bases). The CDR3 length is 15 residues. Trimming stripped 5 bases from V and 4 bases from J, with 17 bases between. CDR1 and CDR2 (germline): SGHDN, FVKESK. CDR3 DNA sequence: TGTGCCAGCAGCACAACTAGGACAGCCCCCTATGGCTACACCTTC. This translates into CASSTTRTAPYGYTF. The whole variable domain, remainder taken from reference TRBV14 and TRBJ1-2, is EAGVTQFPSHSVIEKGQTVTLRCDPISGHDNLYWYRRVMGKEIKFLLHFVKESKQDESGMPNNRFLAERTGGTYSTLKVQPAELEDSGVYFCASSTTRTAPYGYTFGSGTRLTVV.